This T cell receptor beta chain came from a study of alternative splicing in chronic myeloid leukemia remission (dated by TCRdb to the early 2020s). Notes on the research overall: Remission specimens from the trials were collected at major or complete molecular response, at 12 or 24 months of TKI therapy. The RESIST (imatinib), ENESTxtnd (nilotinib) and PINNACLE (nilotinib plus pegylated interferon) trials supplied fewer than 10 diagnostic specimens along with matched remission specimens. Median ages were 54 years at diagnosis, roughly 58 at remission and 30 to 40 for healthy controls. For the trials, the diagnostic specimens consisted of total leukocytes from peripheral blood that had been collected in EDTA. Trizol was used to extract total RNA from peripheral blood mononuclear cells of the diagnosis, remission and control samples. RNA sequencing was used to profile peripheral blood from chronic-phase CML patients at diagnosis and at remission, and the results were compared with those from healthy donors. In terms of female/male counts, the diagnosis samples were 11/5, the remission samples were 8/3 and the controls were 2/4. The French Persistem study contributed nine CML samples, of which seven were diagnostic and two were matched remission samples. General findings and caveats noted by the study authors: Blood cell composition varied strongly between timepoints, moving from enrichment of myeloid progenitors at diagnosis to enrichment of mature lymphoid cells at remission. At remission, blood cell composition was found to be reconfigured to resemble that of lymphoid cell-enriched normal controls.

Per the germline V gene, SGHTA is the CDR1 and FQGNSA is the CDR2. The CDR3 spans 18 residues, from the cysteine through the phenylalanine. The DNA is not on file. With respect to this clonotype: Its antigen is still unknown.

Read against the paper, the sample's time point label means: major or complete molecular response after front-line TKI therapy. The patient cohort comprised some 15 CML patients, with matched post-remission samples retrieved for a subset of them. Libraries were built with bulk RNA-seq. The TruSeq Stranded RNA sample prep kit was used to generate libraries of poly-A-enriched mRNA from an input of approximately 0.9 ug total RNA. Paired-end sequencing was performed on a HiSeq 2500, with each sample sequenced in triplicate. Each mate in the RNA-seq data had a read length of 125 nucleotides. In the source study's methods: After trimming, reads were aligned to hg38 using STAR v2.7, and quality control was handled by FASTQC, RSeQC and multiqc. Salmon 0.14.1 was used to quantify gene expression levels as transcripts per million (TPM). Principal component analysis suggested that trial, library batch, sequencing batch, treatment regimen and sex did not drive transcriptomic profiles. With the reads reprocessed by TCRdb, a single entry stands for each CDR3 protein sequence and no DNA is reported. The V and J calls here are based on TCRdb, not the publication. Across this sample there are about 560 distinct CDR3 sequences, with nearly 96% seen only once. Of the sample, around 7% is held by the ten largest clones.

The clonotype originates from an adult with chronic myeloid leukemia. The chain is assembled from TRBV7-2 and TRBJ2-4; TCRdb names TRBD2, which stays unverified in the absence of DNA. The sequencing used PBMCs or total blood leukocytes (not recorded which), collected during remission. For the CDR3, the sequence is CASSLWGLAGGREDIQYF.